Described below is a single TCR beta chain sequence and its context. The junction had 3 bases not matched to a gene; V was cut back by 5 bases and J by 4 bases. The CDR3 loop spans 13 amino acids. CDR1 and CDR2 (germline): SGHTS, YDEGEE. This record belongs to a study of shared clonotypes between healthy human individuals. Sequenced by immunoSEQ multiplex PCR; TCRdb stores in-frame clones only, minus some. The top ten hold 0.37% of the sample, which has 2,500,000 or so clones, around 90% seen once. The sequenced sample consisted of naive CD4+ T cells from PBMCs. As to subset: CD45RA+ positively selected. This chain connects TRBV5-8 to TRBJ1-2; the match to TRBD1 covers 9 bases. The TCR was taken from a man aged 18-30 years in good health. Some clones in this sample may be carry-over from other donors' samples. CDR3: CASSSGQGYGYTF. The CDR3 nucleotides are TGTGCCAGCAGTTCGGGACAGGGCTATGGCTACACCTTC.